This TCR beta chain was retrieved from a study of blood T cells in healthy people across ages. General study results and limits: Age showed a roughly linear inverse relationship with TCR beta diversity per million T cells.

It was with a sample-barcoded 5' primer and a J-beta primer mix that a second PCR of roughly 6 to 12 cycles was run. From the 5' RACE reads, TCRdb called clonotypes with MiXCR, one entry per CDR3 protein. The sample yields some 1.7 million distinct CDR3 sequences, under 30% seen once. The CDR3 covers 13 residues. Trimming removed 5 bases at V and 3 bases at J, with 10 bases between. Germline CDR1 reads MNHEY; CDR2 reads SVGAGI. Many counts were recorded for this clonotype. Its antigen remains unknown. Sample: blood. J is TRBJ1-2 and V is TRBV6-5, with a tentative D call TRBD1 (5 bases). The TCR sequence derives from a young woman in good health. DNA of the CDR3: TGTGCCAGCAGTCGGGACGGGGACTATGGCTACACCTTC. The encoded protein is CASSRDGDYGYTF.